This is a list of T cell receptor beta chains from one sample in a study of response to subunit inactivated influenza vaccine. TCRdb reprocessed the RT-PCR reads via MiXCR and lists one record per CDR3 protein. This sample has a few hundred thousand distinct CDR3 sequences, with 12% found just once. Sequences were derived from non-naive T cells sorted from PBMCs, sampled around two weeks before vaccination. These receptors were taken from a man in his forties or fifties who received an inactivated influenza vaccine. Each CDR3 is given with its conserved first and last residue. Fields, in order: clone size, J gene, D gene, V gene, CDR3 DNA, CDR3 protein. A D gene is named only where the DNA matches it firmly. Clone size is shown for a subset of rows, as once, few, many or a class of expanded clone.

abundance: NA; j_gene: TRBJ1-4; d_gene: TRBD1; v_gene: TRBV10-2; CDR3nt: TGCGCCAGCAAACTGGACAGGGTAAGGGAAAAACTGTTTTTT; CDR3aa: CASKLDRVREKLFF
abundance: many; j_gene: TRBJ2-5; d_gene: TRBD1; v_gene: TRBV27; CDR3nt: TGTGCCAGCAGTTTAACTAGTCGACAGGGAGAGACCCAGTACTTC; CDR3aa: CASSLTSRQGETQYF
abundance: NA; j_gene: TRBJ2-1; d_gene: NA; v_gene: TRBV3-1; CDR3nt: TGTGCCAGCAGCGTCGAAGGGGGCGCGGGGTACAATGAGCAGTTCTTC; CDR3aa: CASSVEGGAGYNEQFF
abundance: few; j_gene: TRBJ2-1; d_gene: NA; v_gene: TRBV20-1; CDR3nt: TGCAGTGCTAGGGCACTGGCGGACCATGAGCAGTTCTTC; CDR3aa: CSARALADHEQFF
abundance: NA; j_gene: TRBJ2-3; d_gene: TRBD2; v_gene: TRBV20-1; CDR3nt: TGCTGTGCTGCTTATAGCGGGAGGGCCCGAAGCACAGATACGCAGTATTTT; CDR3aa: CCAAYSGRARSTDTQYF
abundance: NA; j_gene: TRBJ2-2; d_gene: TRBD1; v_gene: TRBV5-1; CDR3nt: TGCGCCAGCAGCTTGGACAGGGGAATCGCCGGGGAGCTGTTTTTT; CDR3aa: CASSLDRGIAGELFF
abundance: few; j_gene: TRBJ1-5; d_gene: NA; v_gene: TRBV7-2; CDR3nt: TGTGCCAGCAGCTTAGGGACACACAATCAGCCCCAGCATTTT; CDR3aa: CASSLGTHNQPQHF
abundance: many; j_gene: TRBJ2-3; d_gene: TRBD1; v_gene: TRBV5-5; CDR3nt: TGTGCCAGCAGCTTACGGGACAGTGGCACAGATACGCAGTATTTT; CDR3aa: CASSLRDSGTDTQYF
abundance: many; j_gene: TRBJ2-7; d_gene: NA; v_gene: TRBV7-2; CDR3nt: TGTGCCAGCAGCTTTGGGGCTCAGGAATACTACGAGCAGTACTTC; CDR3aa: CASSFGAQEYYEQYF
abundance: many; j_gene: TRBJ2-5; d_gene: TRBD1; v_gene: TRBV6-2/TRBV6-3; CDR3nt: TGTGCCAGCAGTCCGGGACAGCTGACCTCCCAAGAGACCCAGTACTTC; CDR3aa: CASSPGQLTSQETQYF
abundance: many; j_gene: TRBJ1-5; d_gene: NA; v_gene: TRBV12-3/TRBV12-4; CDR3nt: TGTGCCAGCAGCCGTACGTCTCAGCCCCAGCATTTT; CDR3aa: CASSRTSQPQHF
abundance: many; j_gene: TRBJ2-2; d_gene: NA; v_gene: TRBV7-9; CDR3nt: TGTGCCAGCAGCCCGGGACATACTACCGGGGAGCTGTTTTTT; CDR3aa: CASSPGHTTGELFF
abundance: few; j_gene: TRBJ1-1; d_gene: TRBD1; v_gene: TRBV28; CDR3nt: TGTGCCAGCAGTCCGGGACAGTGGAACACTGAAGCTTTCTTT; CDR3aa: CASSPGQWNTEAFF
abundance: few; j_gene: TRBJ2-5; d_gene: NA; v_gene: TRBV6-1; CDR3nt: TGTGCCAGCAGTGAGAGCCCATTGATGTACTTC; CDR3aa: CASSESPLMYF
abundance: NA; j_gene: TRBJ2-5; d_gene: NA; v_gene: TRBV7-2; CDR3nt: TGTGCCAGCAGCTTATCCAACTTACAAGAGACCCAGTACTTC; CDR3aa: CASSLSNLQETQYF
abundance: NA; j_gene: TRBJ2-5; d_gene: NA; v_gene: TRBV12-3/TRBV12-4; CDR3nt: TGTGCCAGCCGGAGGGGGCGGGAGACCCAGTACTTC; CDR3aa: CASRRGRETQYF
abundance: few; j_gene: TRBJ2-2; d_gene: NA; v_gene: TRBV11-2; CDR3nt: TGTGCCAGCAGCCCGCCGAGGGTCACCGGGGAGCTGTTTTTT; CDR3aa: CASSPPRVTGELFF
abundance: few; j_gene: TRBJ2-1; d_gene: TRBD2; v_gene: TRBV20-1; CDR3nt: TGCAGTGCCAAACAAACGGGGACTAGCTTCTACAATGAGCAGTTCTTC; CDR3aa: CSAKQTGTSFYNEQFF
abundance: NA; j_gene: TRBJ2-7; d_gene: NA; v_gene: TRBV5-1; CDR3nt: TGCGCCAGCAGCTCGGGTCGTCGGAGTCGAAGCTCCTACGAGCAGTACTTC; CDR3aa: CASSSGRRSRSSYEQYF
abundance: many; j_gene: TRBJ2-2; d_gene: TRBD2; v_gene: TRBV10-3; CDR3nt: TGTGCCATCACGATAGGCGGGAGGAGCGGGGAGCTGTTTTTT; CDR3aa: CAITIGGRSGELFF
abundance: few; j_gene: TRBJ2-7; d_gene: TRBD1; v_gene: TRBV6-5; CDR3nt: TGTGCCAGCAGTTACTCGATTCCAGGGGGCAAAGGATCCTACGAGCAGTACTTC; CDR3aa: CASSYSIPGGKGSYEQYF
abundance: many; j_gene: TRBJ2-5; d_gene: TRBD1; v_gene: TRBV4-2; CDR3nt: TGTGCCAGCAGCCGATCGGGACACAGGGGTGAGACCCAGTACTTC; CDR3aa: CASSRSGHRGETQYF
abundance: NA; j_gene: TRBJ2-5; d_gene: TRBD1; v_gene: TRBV28; CDR3nt: TGTGCCAGCAGGTACCCAGGGGGCTCAGAGACCCAGTACTTC; CDR3aa: CASRYPGGSETQYF
abundance: many; j_gene: TRBJ2-1; d_gene: TRBD2; v_gene: TRBV29-1; CDR3nt: TGCAGCTCTACCGGGACTAGCGGGGGGACTACCTACAATGAGCAGTTCTTC; CDR3aa: CSSTGTSGGTTYNEQFF
abundance: many; j_gene: TRBJ2-2; d_gene: TRBD2; v_gene: TRBV5-1; CDR3nt: TGCGCCAGCAGCCGGACTAGCGGGACCGGGGAGCTGTTTTTT; CDR3aa: CASSRTSGTGELFF
abundance: NA; j_gene: TRBJ2-5; d_gene: NA; v_gene: TRBV6-1; CDR3nt: TGTGCCAGCAGTCCAGGCGGTAGCGGACAGACCCAGTACTTC; CDR3aa: CASSPGGSGQTQYF
abundance: NA; j_gene: TRBJ2-1; d_gene: TRBD2; v_gene: TRBV11-2; CDR3nt: TGTGCCAGCAGCCAAGACGGACTAGCGGGAGTAGTGAATGAGCAGTTCTTC; CDR3aa: CASSQDGLAGVVNEQFF
abundance: many; j_gene: TRBJ1-2; d_gene: TRBD1; v_gene: TRBV5-1; CDR3nt: TGCGCCAGCAGCTTGGTCTCAGGGGGCCATGACTATGGCTACACCTTC; CDR3aa: CASSLVSGGHDYGYTF
abundance: few; j_gene: TRBJ2-1; d_gene: TRBD2; v_gene: TRBV11-2; CDR3nt: TGTGCCAGCAGCTTAGATGAACTAGCGGGATCGAGCTCCTACAATGAGCAGTTCTTC; CDR3aa: CASSLDELAGSSSYNEQFF
abundance: many; j_gene: TRBJ2-7; d_gene: NA; v_gene: TRBV7-2; CDR3nt: TGTGCCAGCAGCCGTCGGGAAGACTACGAGCAGTACTTC; CDR3aa: CASSRREDYEQYF
abundance: NA; j_gene: TRBJ2-1; d_gene: NA; v_gene: TRBV6-2/TRBV6-3; CDR3nt: TGTGCCAGCAGCCTTCTTTATGAGCAGTTCTTC; CDR3aa: CASSLLYEQFF
abundance: few; j_gene: TRBJ2-7; d_gene: NA; v_gene: TRBV27; CDR3nt: TGTGCCAGCTTTGGGGGCAACTACGAGCAGTACTTC; CDR3aa: CASFGGNYEQYF
abundance: many; j_gene: TRBJ2-7; d_gene: NA; v_gene: TRBV20-1; CDR3nt: TGCAGTGCTAGAGGAACCTACGAGCAGTACTTC; CDR3aa: CSARGTYEQYF
abundance: NA; j_gene: TRBJ1-1; d_gene: NA; v_gene: TRBV28; CDR3nt: TGTGCCAGCAGTTTTGGGAGGAGCACTGAAGCTTTCTTT; CDR3aa: CASSFGRSTEAFF
abundance: many; j_gene: TRBJ1-2; d_gene: NA; v_gene: TRBV7-9; CDR3nt: TGTGCCAGCAGCTTAGCATGGGGTGGCGGCTACACCTTC; CDR3aa: CASSLAWGGGYTF
abundance: few; j_gene: TRBJ2-2; d_gene: TRBD1; v_gene: TRBV5-1; CDR3nt: TGCGCCAGCAGCATCGGACAGGCGAACACCGGGGAGCTGTTTTTT; CDR3aa: CASSIGQANTGELFF
abundance: many; j_gene: TRBJ2-3; d_gene: NA; v_gene: TRBV7-9; CDR3nt: TGTGCCAGCAGCCCCCGGGGCCCAGATACGCAGTATTTT; CDR3aa: CASSPRGPDTQYF
abundance: NA; j_gene: TRBJ2-3; d_gene: NA; v_gene: TRBV2; CDR3nt: TGTGCCAGCAGTGAAGCGCGAAGCGGCCCTACAGATACGCAGTATTTT; CDR3aa: CASSEARSGPTDTQYF
abundance: few; j_gene: TRBJ2-1; d_gene: NA; v_gene: TRBV5-1; CDR3nt: TGCGCCAGCAGCTCCGGGACTGACGATGAGCAGTTCTTC; CDR3aa: CASSSGTDDEQFF
abundance: few; j_gene: TRBJ2-3; d_gene: NA; v_gene: TRBV4-1; CDR3nt: TGCGCCAGCAGCCAAGATGGCGTCGGGGGCACAGATACGCAGTATTTT; CDR3aa: CASSQDGVGGTDTQYF
abundance: few; j_gene: TRBJ2-7; d_gene: NA; v_gene: TRBV28; CDR3nt: TGTGCCAGCAGTTTCCAGGGGCTCCACGAGCAGTACTTC; CDR3aa: CASSFQGLHEQYF
abundance: NA; j_gene: TRBJ2-6; d_gene: NA; v_gene: TRBV6-4; CDR3nt: TGTGCCAGCAGTGTGGGCTCTGGGGCCAACGTCCTGACTTTC; CDR3aa: CASSVGSGANVLTF
abundance: NA; j_gene: TRBJ2-2; d_gene: NA; v_gene: TRBV11-1; CDR3nt: TGTGCCAGCAGCTCCACTAGGCCGACCGGGGAGCTGTTTTTT; CDR3aa: CASSSTRPTGELFF
abundance: many; j_gene: TRBJ2-7; d_gene: TRBD2; v_gene: TRBV28; CDR3nt: TGTGCCAGCAGATTAGCGGGGGGCTACGAGCAGTACTTC; CDR3aa: CASRLAGGYEQYF
abundance: few; j_gene: TRBJ2-5; d_gene: TRBD1; v_gene: TRBV12-3/TRBV12-4; CDR3nt: TGTGCCAGCAGTTTATGGGACAGGGGGCCCAGTGAGACCCAGTACTTC; CDR3aa: CASSLWDRGPSETQYF